This passage covers 8 T cell receptor beta chains from one sample sequenced in a study of T cells in Graves' hyperthyroidism and ophthalmopathy. The CDR3 regions of TCR beta were amplified from RNA transcripts. Carried out on the TCR CDR3, a first-round RT-PCR used the HTBI primer set. Using its own MiXCR run on the multiplex PCR reads, TCRdb lists one record per CDR3 protein. The repertoire has about 500,000 distinct CDR3 sequences, approximately 17% of them found once; the top ten carry 17%. The specimen sequenced was blood. The receptors derive from a woman under 30 with Graves' ophthalmopathy.

There are a few counts of this clonotype. The J gene is TRBJ1-2, the V gene TRBV4-2; D is unresolved. The V end lost 1 base, the J end lost 3 bases, and 12 bases lay between the germline ends. The CDR3 runs to 15 residues. From germline, CDR1 is LGHNA and CDR2 YNFKEQ. CDR3 in DNA: TGTGCCAGCAGCCAAGGGATATCCTTGGACTATGGCTACACCTTC. Encoded protein: CASSQGISLDYGYTF.

A few counts support this clonotype. The V gene is TRBV20-1, the J gene TRBJ2-7; 10 bases fit TRBD2. Per germline, CDR1 DFQATT and CDR2 SNEGSKA (reference sequence). Trimming at V came to 8 bases and at J to 3 bases, leaving 10 bases not matched to a gene. This CDR3 is 14 amino acids long. CDR3 DNA sequence: TGCAGTTCAAAAGCGGCTAGCGGGAGCTACGAGCAGTACTTC. Its protein is CSSKAASGSYEQYF.

V usage is TRBV10-2 and J usage is TRBJ1-5, with 8 nucleotides matching TRBD1. Germline V gene data show CDR1 as WSHSY and CDR2 as SAAADI. Unmatched junction bases numbered 2, after V lost 3 bases and J lost 4 bases. The CDR3 is 14 amino acids. The CDR3 coding sequence is TGCGCCAGCAGTGATTGGACAGGGAATCAGCCCCAGCATTTT. It specifies CASSDWTGNQPQHF.

This clonotype was picked up many times. The chain joins TRBV11-3 to TRBJ2-2; 11 bases are shared with TRBD1. V shed 5 bases and J 7 bases; nucleotides not matched to a gene: 9. Germline loops: CDR1 SGHNT, CDR2 YENEEA. The CDR3 length is 16 residues. The CDR3 sequence: CASSPRTGGIGGELFF. As DNA, the CDR3 is TGTGCCAGCAGCCCTCGGACAGGGGGCATTGGCGGGGAGCTGTTTTTT.

In this sample, this clonotype turned up a few times. The chain joins TRBV7-6 to TRBJ2-7; 8 bases agree with TRBD2. The CDR3 loop spans 15 amino acids. Germline V CDR1 and CDR2: SGHVS, FNYEAQ. The V segment lost 1 base and the J segment 0 bases; nucleotides outside the gene matches: 2. The CDR3 loop is CASSLDSGSSYEQYF. DNA of the CDR3: TGTGCCAGCAGCTTAGACAGCGGGAGCTCCTACGAGCAGTACTTC.

This sequence joins TRBV2 and TRBJ2-7; D might be TRBD1 (7 bases). Germline V gene data show CDR1 as SNHLY and CDR2 as FYNNEI. The CDR3 contains 19 residues. V was pared by 6 bases and J by 2 bases, with 29 bases between. The CDR3 bases are TGTGCCAGCAGCGCCAGCAGCTCCGAGGGCGGGACAGCAACCTACGAGCAGTACTTC. Translated, it gives CASSASSSEGGTATYEQYF.

This clonotype was detected ten times or more. The chain is built from TRBV7-3 and TRBJ2-1; D gene unclear. V was clipped by 4 bases and J by 10 bases, with 8 bases between them. Germline values: CDR1 SGHTA, CDR2 FQGTGA. There are 11 residues in the CDR3. CDR3 bases: TGTGCCAGCAGCTCCGGGTCCGAGCAGTTCTTC. Residues: CASSSGSEQFF.

This clonotype was counted at least ten times. V is TRBV6-6 and J is TRBJ1-2; 8 bases are shared with TRBD1. Losses at the gene ends were 2 bases for V and 8 bases for J; bases not matched to a gene: 13. The CDR3 is 16 amino acids. CDR1 is MNHNY, CDR2 SVGAGI, per germline (reference sequence). The CDR3 protein is CASSYGQGVGMEGYTF. For the CDR3, the DNA is TGTGCCAGCAGTTACGGACAGGGCGTTGGTATGGAAGGCTACACCTTC.